This T cell receptor beta chain came from a study of shared clonotypes between healthy human individuals (dated by TCRdb to about 2020). The study in broad terms: The cohort comprised a couple of women and a few men aged 18 to 49 years. The study deeply sequenced blood TCR repertoires of about five healthy adults to estimate repertoire size and the extent of clonotype sharing between individuals. To increase sequencing depth and limit assay-specific biases, different laboratories used diverse techniques to prepare libraries and sequence TCR repertoires. Per donor, leukapheresis produced somewhere between about 0.9 and 10 billion PBMCs.

The donors were healthy, HIV-negative adults with no recently reported acute infections or vaccinations. All donors were Caucasian adults living in Nashville, Tennessee, USA. For unsorted samples, some 87 million PBMCs were counted, and genomic DNA was extracted using the QIAamp DNA Blood Mini kit. Blood was collected by leukapheresis, and PBMCs were isolated by Ficoll-Histopaque density gradient centrifugation and then cryopreserved in liquid nitrogen vapor phase. What the research found in general, with its limitations: Sampling was restricted to blood, and TCR repertoires in tissue are likely to differ from TCR repertoires in blood. Because the study included a small number of donors, the genetic and exposure-history diversity represented was limited. Pairwise subsampling led to the expectation that sequencing depth would affect the degree of clonotype sharing among donors.

V was cut back by 3 bases and J by 3 bases, leaving a gap of 11 bases between them. The CDR3 sequence holds 14 residues, the cysteine and phenylalanine included. The CDR3 DNA has 42 bases and is translated from base 1. CDR1 and CDR2 were assigned from the germline V gene as SGDLS and YYNGEE. Note on this clone: What this receptor recognizes is not known. The sample holds no much larger clone one base away, and base qualities are not on file.

Using the deep immunoSEQ assay, multiplex PCR amplified TCR CDR3 regions from genomic DNA. Genomic DNA extracted from each cell subset was distributed evenly over all wells of several immunoSEQ 96-well plates, and each plate served as one replicate. For unsorted PBMC, around 300 ng genomic DNA, equal to 30,000 or so T cell genomes, was loaded into each replicate PCR. Ten immunoSEQ deep assay plates were used to sequence unsorted PBMC genomic DNA. Purified libraries were quantified with a Qubit 3.0 fluorometer, sized on a Bioanalyzer 2100, and re-quantified with the KAPA Library Quantification kit. Every immunoSEQ 96-well plate was sequenced on a separate single-read 150-cycle Illumina NextSeq 550 flow cell. The paper's processing steps were these. Because the immunoSEQ output held only junctional sequences and lacked quality scores, the filtering could not match the filtering applied to full-length reads. Sequences were annotated with PyIR, a Python wrapper for IgBLAST v1.9, using IMGT germline references to assign V/J genes and CDR3. Reads with weak V/J assignments (E-value above 1e-6), missing CDR3, stop codons, out-of-frame junctions, or ambiguous translated residues were removed. V3J clonotypes were defined as sequences sharing an identical inferred V gene, J gene, and CDR3 amino acid sequence. To compute the percentage overlap between repertoires, the number of shared unique clonotypes was divided by the size of the smaller repertoire. Richness of each repertoire was evaluated using RTK rarefaction, the Chao1 estimator, and Recon v2.1 estimates of unobserved clonotypes. In TCRdb, the immuneACCESS table is reduced to in-frame sequences with V and J assigned. These tables do not hold every clone; where another copy was compared, an unresolved V gene accounts for under half, and the others remain unexplained. V and J calls and clone size are those listed in that table; D and trimming were worked out from the DNA. Counted in this sample were about 480,000 clones; approximately 79% of them appeared once. The ten largest clones capture approximately 12% of the sample.

The receptor was derived from a woman aged 40 to 50 in good health. Some clones in this sample may be carry-over from other donors' samples. Sequencing input: PBMCs. The chain was built from TRBV9 and TRBJ2-3; the D segment might be TRBD1 or TRBD2, since each matches 5 bases. The DNA sequence is TGTGCCAGCAGCGGAGGGGCTGGGACAGATACGCAGTATTTT. Its protein is CASSGGAGTDTQYF.